This T cell receptor (beta chain) was retrieved from a study of T cells after yellow fever vaccination. General study points: Peaking on day 5 versus 15, the secondary response was faster but weaker. Post-booster repertoires again held most primary-vaccination clones (approximately 96% CD4, over 80% CD8). Few clonotypes appeared in both CD4 and CD8 compartments.

Worth noting for this clonotype: Its antigen remains unknown.

The CDR3 consists of 17 residues. V gave up 0 bases and J gave up 0 bases, with 15 bases separating them. Per germline, CDR1 SGHRS and CDR2 YFSETQ. TCR cDNA was made by 5'RACE template switching, adding a universal primer site and UMIs. One entry per CDR3 protein results from TCRdb running MiXCR on the 5' RACE reads. This table holds hundreds of thousands of distinct CDR3 sequences, around 3.9% found once. The source was PBMCs, collected on the day of the yellow fever booster vaccination. The source is a man aged 18 to 35 who received the YFV17D yellow fever vaccine. This chain links TRBV5-1 with TRBJ1-1; D remains ambiguous. This CDR3 reads CASSLVAGAYMNTEAFF. For the CDR3, the DNA is TGCGCCAGCAGCTTGGTGGCGGGCGCCTACATGAACACTGAAGCTTTCTTT.